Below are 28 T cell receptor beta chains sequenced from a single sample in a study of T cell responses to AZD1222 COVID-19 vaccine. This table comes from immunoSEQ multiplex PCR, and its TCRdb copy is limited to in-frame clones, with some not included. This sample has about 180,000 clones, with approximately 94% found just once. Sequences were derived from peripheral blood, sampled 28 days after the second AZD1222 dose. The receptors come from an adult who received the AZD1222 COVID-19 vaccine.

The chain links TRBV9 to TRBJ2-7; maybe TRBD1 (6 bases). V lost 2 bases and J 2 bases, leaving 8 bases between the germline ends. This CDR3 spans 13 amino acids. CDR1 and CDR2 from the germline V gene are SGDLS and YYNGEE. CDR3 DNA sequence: TGTGCCAGCAGCGTGGGGGCAGCCTACGAGCAGTACTTC. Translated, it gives CASSVGAAYEQYF.

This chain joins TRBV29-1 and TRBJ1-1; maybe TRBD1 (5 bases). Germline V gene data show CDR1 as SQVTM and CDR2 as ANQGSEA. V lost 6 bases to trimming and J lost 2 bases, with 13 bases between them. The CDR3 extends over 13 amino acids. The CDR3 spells CSVVPGTNTEAFF. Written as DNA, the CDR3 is TGCAGCGTCGTTCCCGGGACTAACACTGAAGCTTTCTTT.

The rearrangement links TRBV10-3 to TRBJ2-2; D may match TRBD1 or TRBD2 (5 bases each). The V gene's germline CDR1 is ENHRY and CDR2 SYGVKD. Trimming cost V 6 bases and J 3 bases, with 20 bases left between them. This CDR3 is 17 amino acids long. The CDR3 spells CAIREAYSGQDTGELFF. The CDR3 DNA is TGTGCCATCAGGGAGGCATACTCGGGGCAAGACACCGGGGAGCTGTTTTTT.

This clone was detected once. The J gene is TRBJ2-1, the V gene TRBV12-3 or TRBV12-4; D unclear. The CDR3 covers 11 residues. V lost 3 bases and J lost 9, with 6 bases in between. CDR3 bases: TGTGCCAGCAGTTTTAAAGTTGAGCAGTTCTTC. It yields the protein CASSFKVEQFF.

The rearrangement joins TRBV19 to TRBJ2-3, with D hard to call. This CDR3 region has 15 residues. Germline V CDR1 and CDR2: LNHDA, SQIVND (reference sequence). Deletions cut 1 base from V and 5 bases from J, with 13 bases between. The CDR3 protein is CASSIGGTGGDTQYF. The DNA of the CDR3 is TGTGCCAGTAGTATAGGGGGAACGGGTGGAGATACGCAGTATTTT.

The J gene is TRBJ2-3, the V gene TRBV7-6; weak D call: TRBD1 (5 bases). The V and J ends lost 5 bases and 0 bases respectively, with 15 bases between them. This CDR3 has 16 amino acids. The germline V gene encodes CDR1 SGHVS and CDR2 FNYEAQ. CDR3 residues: CASSPWGELSTDTQYF. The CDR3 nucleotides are TGTGCCAGCAGCCCCTGGGGCGAACTGAGCACAGATACGCAGTATTTT.

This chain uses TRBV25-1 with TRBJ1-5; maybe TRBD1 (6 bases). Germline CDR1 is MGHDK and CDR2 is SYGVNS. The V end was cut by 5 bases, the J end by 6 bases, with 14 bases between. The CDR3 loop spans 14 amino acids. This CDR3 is CASSRGALGQPQHF. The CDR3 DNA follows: TGTGCCAGCAGTCGGGGGGCTCTCGGTCAGCCCCAGCATTTT.

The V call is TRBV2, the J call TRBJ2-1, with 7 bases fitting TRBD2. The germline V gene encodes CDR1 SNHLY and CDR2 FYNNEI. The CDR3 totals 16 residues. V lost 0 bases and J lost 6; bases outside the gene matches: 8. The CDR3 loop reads CASSEAFFGGGNEQFF. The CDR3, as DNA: TGTGCCAGCAGTGAAGCATTTTTTGGGGGGGGCAATGAGCAGTTCTTC. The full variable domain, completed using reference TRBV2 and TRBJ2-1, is EPEVTQTPSHQVTQMGQEVILRCVPISNHLYFYWYRQILGQKVEFLVSFYNNEISEKSEIFDDQFSVERPDGSNFTLKIRSTKLEDSAMYFCASSEAFFGGGNEQFFGPGTRLTVL.

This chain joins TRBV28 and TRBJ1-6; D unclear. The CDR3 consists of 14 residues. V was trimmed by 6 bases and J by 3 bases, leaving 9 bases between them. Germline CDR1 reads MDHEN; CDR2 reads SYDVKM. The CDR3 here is CASSPYSYNSPLHF. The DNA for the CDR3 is TGTGCCAGCAGCCCTTACAGCTATAATTCACCCCTCCACTTT. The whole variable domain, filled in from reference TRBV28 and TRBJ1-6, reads DVKVTQSSRYLVKRTGEKVFLECVQDMDHENMFWYRQDPGLGLRLIYFSYDVKMKEKGDIPEGYSVSREKKERFSLILESASTNQTSMYLCASSPYSYNSPLHFGNGTRLTVT.

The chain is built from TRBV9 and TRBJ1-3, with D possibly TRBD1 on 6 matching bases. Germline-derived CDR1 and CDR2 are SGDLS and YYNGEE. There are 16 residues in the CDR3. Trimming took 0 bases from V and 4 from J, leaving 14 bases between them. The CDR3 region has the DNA TGTGCCAGCAGCGTAGTCGGTTCAGGGGACGGAAACACCATATATTTT. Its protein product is CASSVVGSGDGNTIYF.

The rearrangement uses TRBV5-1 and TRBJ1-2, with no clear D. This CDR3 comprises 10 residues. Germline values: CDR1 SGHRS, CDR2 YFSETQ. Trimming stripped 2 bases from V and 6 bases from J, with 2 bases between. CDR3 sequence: CASSFDGYTF. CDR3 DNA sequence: TGCGCCAGCAGCTTCGATGGCTACACCTTC.

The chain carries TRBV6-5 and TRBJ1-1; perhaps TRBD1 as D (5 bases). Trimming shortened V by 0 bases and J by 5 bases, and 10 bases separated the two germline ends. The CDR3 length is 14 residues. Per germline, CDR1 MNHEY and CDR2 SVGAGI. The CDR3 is CASSYSGAGTEAFF. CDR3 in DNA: TGTGCCAGCAGTTACTCAGGGGCTGGGACTGAAGCTTTCTTT.

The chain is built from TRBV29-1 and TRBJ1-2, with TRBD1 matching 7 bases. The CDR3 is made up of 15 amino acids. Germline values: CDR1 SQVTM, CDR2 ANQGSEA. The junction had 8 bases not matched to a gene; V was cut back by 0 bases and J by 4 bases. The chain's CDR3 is CSVEDQEGAGYGYTF. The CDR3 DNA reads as TGCAGCGTTGAAGATCAAGAGGGGGCGGGCTATGGCTACACCTTC.

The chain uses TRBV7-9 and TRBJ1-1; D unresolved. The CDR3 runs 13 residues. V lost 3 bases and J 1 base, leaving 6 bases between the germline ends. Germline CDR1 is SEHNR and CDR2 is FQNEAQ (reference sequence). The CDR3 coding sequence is TGTGCCAGCAGCTTTCGGGGGAACACTGAAGCTTTCTTT. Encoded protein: CASSFRGNTEAFF.

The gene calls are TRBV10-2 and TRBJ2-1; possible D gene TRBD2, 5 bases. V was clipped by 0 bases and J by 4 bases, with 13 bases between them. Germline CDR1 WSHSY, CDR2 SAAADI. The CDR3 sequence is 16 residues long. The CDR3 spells CASSESARVVYNEQFF. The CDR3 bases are TGCGCCAGCAGTGAGTCGGCGCGGGTTGTATACAATGAGCAGTTCTTC.

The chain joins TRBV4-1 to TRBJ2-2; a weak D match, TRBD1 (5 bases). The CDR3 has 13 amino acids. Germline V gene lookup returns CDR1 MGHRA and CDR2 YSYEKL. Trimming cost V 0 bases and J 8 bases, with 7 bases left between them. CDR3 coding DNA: TGCGCCAGCAGCCAAGACCGACAGGGGGAGCTGTTTTTT. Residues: CASSQDRQGELFF.

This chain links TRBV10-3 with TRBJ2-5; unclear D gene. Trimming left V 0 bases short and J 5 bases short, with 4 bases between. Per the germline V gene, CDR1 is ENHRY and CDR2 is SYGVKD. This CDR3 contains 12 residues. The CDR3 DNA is TGTGCCATCAGTGAGTCTGATGAGACCCAGTACTTC. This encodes CAISESDETQYF.

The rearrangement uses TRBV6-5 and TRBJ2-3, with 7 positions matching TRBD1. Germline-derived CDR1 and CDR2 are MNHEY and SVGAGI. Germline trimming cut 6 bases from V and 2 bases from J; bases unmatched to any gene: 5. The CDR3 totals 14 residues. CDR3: CASSPGQTTDTQYF. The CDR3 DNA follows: TGTGCCAGCAGCCCGGGACAGACCACAGATACGCAGTATTTT.

CDR3 coding DNA: TGTGCCAGCAGCGCCGGGTCGAACACCGGGGAGCTGTTTTTT. Its translation is CASSAGSNTGELFF. The rearrangement links TRBV9 to TRBJ2-2; no clear D gene. The V gene's germline CDR1 is SGDLS and CDR2 YYNGEE. The CDR3 contains 14 residues. V was shortened by 3 bases and J by 0 bases, with 6 bases between the two germline ends.

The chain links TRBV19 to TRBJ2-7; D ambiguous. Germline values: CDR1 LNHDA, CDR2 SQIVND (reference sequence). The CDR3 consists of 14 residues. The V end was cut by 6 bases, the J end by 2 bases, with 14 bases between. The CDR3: CASSGGGWAYEQYF. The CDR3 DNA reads TGTGCCAGTAGCGGCGGTGGCTGGGCCTACGAGCAGTACTTC.

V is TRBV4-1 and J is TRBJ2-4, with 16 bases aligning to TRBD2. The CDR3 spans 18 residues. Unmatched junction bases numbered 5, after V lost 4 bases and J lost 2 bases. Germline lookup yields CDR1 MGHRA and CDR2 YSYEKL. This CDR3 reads CASSPGLAGGLPKNIQYF. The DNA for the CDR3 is TGCGCCAGCAGCCCGGGACTAGCGGGAGGGCTGCCCAAAAACATTCAGTACTTC.

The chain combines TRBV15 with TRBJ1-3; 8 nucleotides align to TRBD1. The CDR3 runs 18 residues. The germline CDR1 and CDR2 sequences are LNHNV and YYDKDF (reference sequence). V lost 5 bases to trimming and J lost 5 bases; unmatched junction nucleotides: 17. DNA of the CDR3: TGTGCCACCAGCGCCAGTCCCCGGACAGGGTTCGAAAGAAACACCATATATTTT. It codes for CATSASPRTGFERNTIYF. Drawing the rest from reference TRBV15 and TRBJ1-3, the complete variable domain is DAMVIQNPRYQVTQFGKPVTLSCSQTLNHNVMYWYQQKSSQAPKLLFHYYDKDFNNEADTPDNFQSRRPNTSFCFLDIRSPGLGDTAMYLCATSASPRTGFERNTIYFGEGSWLTVV.

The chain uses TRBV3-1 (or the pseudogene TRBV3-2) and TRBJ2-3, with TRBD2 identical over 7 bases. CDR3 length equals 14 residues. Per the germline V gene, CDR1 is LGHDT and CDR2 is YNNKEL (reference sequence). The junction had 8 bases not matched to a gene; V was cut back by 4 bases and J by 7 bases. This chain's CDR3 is CASSPRPSGNTQYF. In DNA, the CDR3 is TGTGCCAGCAGCCCTCGCCCTAGCGGTAATACGCAGTATTTT.

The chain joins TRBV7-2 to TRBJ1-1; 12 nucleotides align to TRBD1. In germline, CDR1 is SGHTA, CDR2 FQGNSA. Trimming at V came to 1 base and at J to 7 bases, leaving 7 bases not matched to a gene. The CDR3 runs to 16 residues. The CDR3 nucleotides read TGTGCCAGCAGCTTAGTTGGGACAGGGGGCCTCGATGAAGCTTTCTTT. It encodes CASSLVGTGGLDEAFF.

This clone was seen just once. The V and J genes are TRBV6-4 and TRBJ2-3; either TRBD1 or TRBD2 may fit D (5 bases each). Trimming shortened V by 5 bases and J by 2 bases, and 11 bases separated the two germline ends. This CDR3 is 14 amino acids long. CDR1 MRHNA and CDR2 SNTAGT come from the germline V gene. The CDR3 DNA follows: TGTGCCAGCAGTACCGGGACGGTCACAGATACGCAGTATTTT. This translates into CASSTGTVTDTQYF.

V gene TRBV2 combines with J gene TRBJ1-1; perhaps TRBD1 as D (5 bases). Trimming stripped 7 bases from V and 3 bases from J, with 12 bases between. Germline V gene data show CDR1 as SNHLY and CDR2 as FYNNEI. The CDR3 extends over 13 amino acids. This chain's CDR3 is CASNIAGYTEAFF. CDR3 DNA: TGTGCCAGCAACATCGCAGGGTACACTGAAGCTTTCTTT.

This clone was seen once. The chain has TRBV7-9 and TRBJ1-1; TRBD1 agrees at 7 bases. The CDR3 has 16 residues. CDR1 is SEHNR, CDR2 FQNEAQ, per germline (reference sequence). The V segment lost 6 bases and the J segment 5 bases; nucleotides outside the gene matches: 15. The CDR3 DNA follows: TGTGCCAGCAGATATCCCCCGAGACAGGGTAGGACTGAAGCTTTCTTT. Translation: CASRYPPRQGRTEAFF.

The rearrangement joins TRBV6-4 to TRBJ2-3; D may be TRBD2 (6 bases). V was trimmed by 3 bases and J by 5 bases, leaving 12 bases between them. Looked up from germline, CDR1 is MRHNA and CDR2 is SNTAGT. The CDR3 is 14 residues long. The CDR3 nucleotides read TGTGCCAGCAGTGAACTAGCAGACCGAGATACGCAGTATTTT. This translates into CASSELADRDTQYF.